The 23 T cell receptor beta chains below come from one sample, sequenced in a study of blood T cell repertoires in COVID-19 (dated by TCRdb to the early 2020s). Library preparation employed the immunoSEQ multiplex PCR assay. What TCRdb holds here is the immuneACCESS table cut down to in-frame rearrangements. Part of the clones is not present; checked against another copy, under half of the missing clones reflect an unresolved V gene, and the others are unexplained. The sample yields tens of thousands of clones; approximately 90% were counted once. Around 3.9% of the sample is in the top ten clones. The sample taken for sequencing was peripheral blood. The receptors shown here come from a woman between 50 and 59 years old in a cohort sampled during active COVID-19.

The rearrangement joins TRBV6-5 to TRBJ1-2, with 7 bases matching TRBD1. The V gene's germline CDR1 is MNHEY and CDR2 SVGAGI. J was trimmed by 4 bases and V by 2 bases; bases with no gene match: 1. This CDR3 has 13 amino acids. The CDR3 DNA sequence: TGTGCCAGCAGTTACACAGGGGCCTATGGCTACACCTTC. Its protein is CASSYTGAYGYTF.

This sequence joins TRBV7-2 and TRBJ1-5; D is unresolved. Trimming removed 8 bases at V and 0 bases at J, with 14 bases between. This CDR3 is built from 15 residues. Germline loops: CDR1 SGHTA, CDR2 FQGNSA. In nucleotides, the CDR3 is TGTGCCAGCCATCCGGGCGGGTATAGCAATCAGCCCCAGCATTTT. Protein: CASHPGGYSNQPQHF.

The V and J genes are TRBV28 and TRBJ2-7; D not certain. CDR1 is MDHEN, CDR2 SYDVKM, per germline. V was shortened by 8 bases and J by 0 bases, with 8 bases between the two germline ends. This CDR3 is built from 12 residues. The CDR3 here is CASQPGSYEQYF. In nucleotides, the CDR3 is TGTGCCAGCCAGCCAGGCTCCTACGAGCAGTACTTC.

CDR3 residues: CASSIRGGLRRTYNEQFF. The CDR3 DNA reads as TGTGCCAGTAGTATAAGGGGCGGTCTCCGGAGAACCTACAATGAGCAGTTCTTC. The chain links TRBV19 to TRBJ2-1; TRBD1 might be the D (5 bases). Germline loops: CDR1 LNHDA, CDR2 SQIVND (reference sequence). The CDR3 loop spans 18 amino acids. V lost 2 bases to trimming and J lost 2 bases, with 19 bases between them.

This chain joins TRBV15 and TRBJ1-6, with D possibly being TRBD1 (5 bases). Germline lookup yields CDR1 LNHNV and CDR2 YYDKDF (reference sequence). This CDR3 contains 15 residues. With 0 bases removed from V and 7 bases from J, the gap between germline ends came to 10 bases. This chain's CDR3 is CATSREGLGNSPLHF. CDR3 sequence (DNA): TGTGCCACCAGCAGAGAGGGACTGGGGAATTCACCCCTCCACTTT.

The chain employs TRBV6-5 and TRBJ2-1; weak D call: TRBD1 (5 bases). Germline-derived CDR1 and CDR2 are MNHEY and SVGAGI. This CDR3 contains 14 residues. Between the trimmed V and J ends, which lost 0 bases and 12 bases, there was a span of 15 bases. CDR3 amino acids: CASSYSYRATGQFF. The CDR3 DNA sequence: TGTGCCAGCAGTTACTCATACCGGGCCACAGGGCAGTTCTTC.

The chain is built from TRBV4-1 and TRBJ2-7; D gene ambiguous. CDR1 and CDR2 from the germline V gene are MGHRA and YSYEKL. Trimming removed 4 bases from V and 4 bases from J, with 14 bases in between. The length of the CDR3 is 14 residues. In DNA form, the CDR3 reads TGCGCCAGCAGCCCCCCGGAGCCGAATTACGAGCAGTACTTC. Its protein product is CASSPPEPNYEQYF.

The chain employs TRBV6-5 and TRBJ2-3, with 8 bases identical to TRBD2. This CDR3 comprises 16 residues. V trimming: 2 bases; J trimming: 2 bases; junction bases outside the gene matches: 6. The V gene's germline CDR1 is MNHEY and CDR2 SVGAGI. CDR3 in amino acids: CASSYMTSANTDTQYF. CDR3 bases: TGTGCCAGCAGTTACATGACTAGCGCGAACACAGATACGCAGTATTTT.

The chain joins TRBV24-1 to TRBJ2-1; 10 bases agree with TRBD1. The CDR3 consists of 16 residues. CDR1 and CDR2 from the germline V gene are KGHDR and SFDVKD. The J segment lost 5 bases and the V segment lost 1 base, leaving 4 bases of the junction unmatched. DNA for the CDR3: TGTGCCACCAGTGATTTCTCGGGACAGGGGAACAATGAGCAGTTCTTC. Amino acids: CATSDFSGQGNNEQFF.

CDR3 coding DNA: TGTGCCAGCTCCGGGGACAGGGCTTTTACCGGGGAGCTGTTTTTT. It specifies CASSGDRAFTGELFF. The rearrangement uses TRBV25-1 and TRBJ2-2, with TRBD1 matching 9 bases. V shed 8 bases, J shed 5 bases, and the junction held 9 bases outside the gene matches. In germline, CDR1 is MGHDK, CDR2 SYGVNS. The CDR3 has 15 residues.

The rearrangement links TRBV7-2 to TRBJ1-3; 8 bases agree with TRBD1. The CDR3 is made up of 15 amino acids. Unmatched junction bases numbered 2, after V lost 3 bases and J lost 1 base. The germline gives CDR1 SGHTA, CDR2 FQGNSA. The CDR3 loop reads CASSFGQGSGNTIYF. CDR3 DNA sequence: TGTGCCAGCAGCTTCGGACAGGGATCTGGAAACACCATATATTTT.

The chain is built from TRBV7-9 and TRBJ2-7, with 9 bases that match TRBD1. V lost 1 base, J lost 4 bases, and 5 bases stayed unmatched. The CDR3 extends over 15 amino acids. Germline CDR1 is SEHNR and CDR2 is FQNEAQ (reference sequence). The CDR3 DNA follows: TGTGCCAGCAGCTTAGAGGAGACAGGGGGTTACGAGCAGTACTTC. This translates into CASSLEETGGYEQYF.

The CDR3 DNA sequence: TGCAGCGTGACTTCGTTTCTCTCAGGGTGGAACACTGAAGCTTTCTTT. It is translated as CSVTSFLSGWNTEAFF. The chain combines TRBV29-1 with TRBJ1-1, with D possibly TRBD1 on 5 matching bases. The CDR3 length is 16 residues. Trimming shortened V by 6 bases and J by 1 base, and 21 bases separated the two germline ends. CDR1 SQVTM and CDR2 ANQGSEA come from the germline V gene. Supplemented by reference TRBV29-1 and TRBJ1-1, the full variable domain reads SAVISQKPSRDICQRGTSLTIQCQVDSQVTMMFWYRQQPGQSLTLIATANQGSEATYESGFVIDKFPISRPNLTFSTLTVSNMSPEDSSIYLCSVTSFLSGWNTEAFFGQGTRLTVV.

V and J are TRBV7-9 and TRBJ2-2, with D possibly matching TRBD2 (5 bases). With 2 bases removed from V and 0 bases from J, the gap between germline ends came to 10 bases. Per germline, CDR1 SEHNR and CDR2 FQNEAQ (reference sequence). There are 16 residues in the CDR3. CDR3 nucleotide sequence: TGTGCCAGCAGCTTAAGGCGGGCCTCGAACACCGGGGAGCTGTTTTTT. Translated, it gives CASSLRRASNTGELFF.

The chain links TRBV2 to TRBJ2-3; D is perhaps TRBD1 (7 bases). Germline V gene data show CDR1 as SNHLY and CDR2 as FYNNEI. The CDR3 is 16 amino acids. Between the trimmed V and J ends, which lost 0 bases and 1 base, there was a span of 11 bases. The CDR3 here is CASSEAGGGRTDTQYF. The CDR3 region has the DNA TGTGCCAGCAGTGAAGCTGGAGGGGGCCGCACAGATACGCAGTATTTT.

The gene calls are TRBV7-8 and TRBJ2-3; D perhaps matches TRBD2 (7 bases). The germline CDR1 and CDR2 sequences are SGHVS and FQNEAQ. V lost 2 bases, J lost 5 bases, and 20 bases lay in between. This CDR3 contains 17 residues. In nucleotides, the CDR3 is TGTGCCAGCAGCTTAAAAGGGGGGGGGCCCCGGGGAGATACGCAGTATTTT. Translating it yields CASSLKGGGPRGDTQYF.

The chain is built from TRBV4-1 and TRBJ2-1; 8 bases are a match to TRBD2. The CDR3 spans 16 residues. Germline-derived CDR1 and CDR2 are MGHRA and YSYEKL. With V trimmed by 0 bases and J by 3 bases, 4 bases remained unmatched. The CDR3 DNA follows: TGCGCCAGCAGCCAAGAGCGGGGGGAATACTACAATGAGCAGTTCTTC. Translating it yields CASSQERGEYYNEQFF.

The rearrangement links TRBV5-1 to TRBJ1-2, with a possible D match to TRBD1 (6 bases). Germline lookup yields CDR1 SGHRS and CDR2 YFSETQ. The CDR3 loop spans 17 amino acids. V lost 6 bases to trimming and J lost 1 base, with 22 bases between them. The DNA for the CDR3 is TGCGCCAGCAAGCTCCGTCAGGGGATTTCCCATAACTATGGCTACACCTTC. Amino acid sequence: CASKLRQGISHNYGYTF.

This clone has only a few counts. The CDR3 DNA sequence: TGCGCCAGCAGTGAATTAGAGATAACCGGGGAGCTGTTTTTT. Residues: CASSELEITGELFF. This chain connects TRBV10-1 to TRBJ2-2; D not resolved. The CDR3 consists of 14 residues. Trimming took off 3 bases at V and 5 bases at J, with 10 bases between the two ends. In germline, CDR1 is WNHNN, CDR2 SYGVQD (reference sequence).

The chain joins TRBV4-1 to TRBJ2-2; TRBD2 might be the D (6 bases). Germline CDR1 and CDR2: MGHRA and YSYEKL. V lost 1 base, J lost 0 bases, and 9 bases lay in between. CDR3 size: 16 residues. The CDR3 DNA reads as TGCGCCAGCAGCCAAGGGGGGAGGTCGAACACCGGGGAGCTGTTTTTT. Protein: CASSQGGRSNTGELFF.

The chain combines TRBV30 with TRBJ2-3; perhaps TRBD1 as D (5 bases). V lost 0 bases, J lost 5 bases, and 6 bases lay in between. This CDR3 is built from 12 residues. In germline, CDR1 is GTSNPN, CDR2 SVGIG (reference sequence). For the CDR3, the DNA is TGTGCCTGGAGTGTACAGGAAGATACGCAGTATTTT. This sequence encodes CAWSVQEDTQYF.

The genes are TRBV3-1 (or the pseudogene TRBV3-2) and TRBJ1-3; TRBD1 agrees at 8 bases. CDR1 and CDR2 (germline): LGHDT, YNNKEL (reference sequence). V lost 2 bases to trimming and J lost 3 bases; unmatched junction nucleotides: 3. The CDR3 is 15 residues long. The CDR3 nucleotides are TGTGCCAGCAGCCAACAGGGGGCTGGTGGAAACACCATATATTTT. Protein: CASSQQGAGGNTIYF.

The chain uses TRBV7-9 and TRBJ2-3, with 14 bases identical to TRBD2. Germline V gives CDR1 SEHNR, CDR2 FQNEAQ (reference sequence). The ends lost 3 bases at V and 10 bases at J; junction bases unmatched: 9. The CDR3 length is 16 residues. The CDR3 DNA reads as TGTGCCAGCAGCTTGGGACTAGCGGGAGAATCAGACGCGCAGTATTTT. As protein: CASSLGLAGESDAQYF.